What follows are 22 T cell receptor beta chains derived from one specimen sequenced in a study of human thymus T cells. Repertoires were generated with immunoSEQ multiplex PCR, while TCRdb's copy carries only in-frame clones and drops some. The table records around 120,000 clones, just under 95% of them present only once. The thymus was resected at corrective cardiac surgery. Material for sequencing was thymus tissue. The receptor set was obtained from a boy in the first two years of life with a congenital heart defect but otherwise immunologically healthy.

This clone was seen just once. The rearrangement uses TRBV4-1 and TRBJ2-5; D might be TRBD2 (5 bases). Germline-derived CDR1 and CDR2 are MGHRA and YSYEKL. V was clipped by 4 bases and J by 1 base, with 13 bases between them. This CDR3 is 15 amino acids long. The CDR3 protein is CASSRVLGRQETQYF. For the CDR3, the DNA is TGCGCCAGCAGCCGCGTACTAGGCCGCCAAGAGACCCAGTACTTC.

The sample holds one count of this clone. V usage is TRBV2 and J usage is TRBJ2-1, with TRBD2 matching 7 bases. CDR1 and CDR2 (germline): SNHLY, FYNNEI. With 0 bases clipped from V and 3 bases from J, the junction kept 8 bases outside the gene matches. CDR3 length: 17 residues. The CDR3 coding sequence is TGTGCCAGCAGTGAAGCGCTTCGGCGGGGGAACTACAATGAGCAGTTCTTC. Protein sequence: CASSEALRRGNYNEQFF.

This rearrangement joins TRBV6-5 to TRBJ1-6; possibly TRBD1 for D (6 bases). Germline V lookup: CDR1 MNHEY, CDR2 SVGAGI. The CDR3 loop spans 13 amino acids. V was shortened by 7 bases and J by 7 bases, with 11 bases between the two germline ends. The CDR3 nucleotides read TGTGCCAGCACCCCGGGGGCGAATTCACCCCTCCACTTT. Protein: CASTPGANSPLHF.

The rearrangement links TRBV5-3 to TRBJ2-6; TRBD1 matches 9 bases. TRBV5-3 is an ORF, with its function uncertain. CDR3 length equals 16 residues. V was pared by 3 bases and J by 2 bases, with 3 bases of the junction left unmatched. The DNA of the CDR3 is TGTGCCAGAAGCTACCGGGACAGGGCTGGGGCCAACGTCCTGACTTTC. Encoded protein: CARSYRDRAGANVLTF.

The chain links TRBV7-2 to TRBJ2-7, with TRBD2 identical over 11 bases. CDR1 SGHTA and CDR2 FQGNSA come from the germline V gene. The CDR3 is 14 amino acids. The ends lost 6 bases at V and 6 bases at J; junction bases unmatched: 7. CDR3 sequence reads: CASSQLAGDSEQYF. The CDR3 DNA reads TGTGCCAGCAGTCAACTAGCGGGGGATAGCGAGCAGTACTTC.

CDR3: CASSRQGVKRGETQYF. In DNA, the CDR3 is TGTGCCAGCAGTAGACAGGGGGTGAAAAGGGGAGAGACCCAGTACTTC. The chain employs TRBV21-1 and TRBJ2-5; the table's D call, TRBD1, was not checked against the DNA. TRBV21-1 is a pseudogene. The CDR3 is 16 residues long.

The gene calls are TRBV14 and TRBJ2-7; no clear D gene. Germline CDR1 is SGHDN and CDR2 is FVKESK. The V and J ends lost 1 base and 5 bases respectively, with 12 bases between them. The CDR3 contains 14 residues. CDR3 sequence: CASSQGFLADEQYF. The CDR3 DNA follows: TGTGCCAGCAGCCAAGGGTTCCTCGCCGACGAGCAGTACTTC.

The chain recombines TRBV9 with TRBJ2-6; D remains ambiguous. Per the germline V gene, CDR1 is SGDLS and CDR2 is YYNGEE. This CDR3 region has 13 residues. V was clipped by 5 bases and J by 3 bases, with 6 bases between them. The CDR3 bases are TGTGCCAGCAGGGGTCATGGGGCCAACGTCCTGACTTTC. Amino acid sequence: CASRGHGANVLTF.

This clone was seen just once. The chain recombines TRBV5-4 with TRBJ1-2; D may be TRBD1 (6 bases). V was clipped by 0 bases and J by 11 bases, with 29 bases between them. The germline gives CDR1 SGHNT, CDR2 YYREEE (reference sequence). The CDR3 is 18 residues long. The CDR3 DNA is TGTGCCAGCAGCTTGGCCCCGAAGATACAAACAGGGAGTGCCGGGTACACCTTC. Its protein product is CASSLAPKIQTGSAGYTF.

The chain links TRBV5-5 to TRBJ1-1; tentatively, D is TRBD1 (6 bases). Looked up from germline, CDR1 is SGHKS and CDR2 is YYEKEE (reference sequence). V gave up 4 bases and J gave up 3 bases, with 13 bases separating them. The CDR3 contains 14 residues. CDR3 in amino acids: CASSALKGDTEAFF. The CDR3 coding sequence is TGTGCCAGCAGCGCCCTAAAGGGGGACACTGAAGCTTTCTTT.

This clone was seen a single time. V gene TRBV28 combines with J gene TRBJ1-4, with TRBD1 as a possible D gene (6 bases). This CDR3 comprises 14 residues. CDR1 and CDR2 from the germline V gene are MDHEN and SYDVKM. V was clipped by 6 bases and J by 2 bases, with 10 bases between them. CDR3 sequence reads: CASSRQETNEKLFF. The CDR3 nucleotides read TGTGCCAGCAGCCGACAGGAGACTAATGAAAAACTGTTTTTT.

The chain is built from TRBV5-1 and TRBJ2-5; D remains ambiguous. V was shortened by 5 bases and J by 2 bases, with 13 bases between the two germline ends. In germline, CDR1 is SGHRS, CDR2 YFSETQ. The CDR3 runs to 14 residues. In nucleotides, the CDR3 is TGCGCCAGCAGAGAATTAACAGCACAAGAGACCCAGTACTTC. It specifies CASRELTAQETQYF.

This clone was observed a handful of times. The chain uses TRBV27 and TRBJ1-5; D not certain. Trimming removed 8 bases from V and 4 bases from J, with 9 bases in between. CDR3 length: 12 residues. From germline, CDR1 is MNHEY and CDR2 SMNVEV (reference sequence). CDR3: CASGLRNQPQHF. The CDR3 DNA follows: TGTGCCAGCGGGCTAAGGAATCAGCCCCAGCATTTT.

The chain couples TRBV21-1 to TRBJ1-1; TRBD1, the D gene given by the table, was not confirmed from the DNA. TRBV21-1 is a pseudogene. The CDR3 consists of 19 residues. CDR3 sequence: CASTPPGGTGRQEATEAFF. The DNA for the CDR3 is TGTGCCAGCACCCCCCCTGGGGGGACAGGGAGGCAAGAGGCCACTGAAGCTTTCTTT.

V is TRBV19 and J is TRBJ1-5, with D possibly TRBD1 on 6 matching bases. The CDR3 is made up of 12 amino acids. CDR1 is LNHDA, CDR2 SQIVND, per germline (reference sequence). With 10 bases removed from V and 8 bases from J, the gap between germline ends came to 15 bases. The CDR3 coding sequence is TGTGCCACCAGAGGGGGATCGGAGCCCCAGCATTTT. It codes for CATRGGSEPQHF.

V gene TRBV6-1 combines with J gene TRBJ2-7; D perhaps matches TRBD2 (6 bases). V was trimmed by 8 bases and J by 4 bases, leaving 18 bases between them. The CDR3 has 14 amino acids. In germline, CDR1 is MNHNS, CDR2 SASEGT. The CDR3 region is CASRETTRGYEQYF. The CDR3 nucleotides read TGTGCCAGCCGAGAGACCACCCGGGGGTACGAGCAGTACTTC.

This clone was seen a single time. The chain is built from TRBV4-3 and TRBJ2-4; 8 nucleotides align to TRBD1. This CDR3 has 14 residues. Losses at the gene ends were 1 base for V and 10 bases for J; bases not matched to a gene: 6. CDR1 is LGHNA and CDR2 is YSLEER in the germline V gene. CDR3 residues: CASSQGPGGRIQYF. The CDR3 DNA is TGCGCCAGCAGCCAAGGTCCAGGGGGCAGGATTCAGTACTTC.

This clone was detected only once. The rearrangement uses TRBV15 and TRBJ1-2; TRBD1 might be the D (6 bases). V lost 8 bases to trimming and J lost 10 bases, with 20 bases between them. This CDR3 contains 13 residues. Germline-derived CDR1 and CDR2 are LNHNV and YYDKDF (reference sequence). CDR3 in DNA: TGTGCCACCGTAGGGGGGCTCCCTATCGTCTACACCTTC. Amino acid sequence: CATVGGLPIVYTF.

V is TRBV7-9 and J is TRBJ2-7, with TRBD1 matching 7 bases. The junction had 4 bases not matched to a gene; V was cut back by 4 bases and J by 4 bases. Germline CDR1 and CDR2: SEHNR and FQNEAQ (reference sequence). This CDR3 has 13 amino acids. CDR3 sequence: CASSSRDSYEQYF. Written as DNA, the CDR3 is TGTGCCAGCAGCTCCCGGGACAGTTACGAGCAGTACTTC. The full variable domain, rest sourced from reference TRBV7-9 and TRBJ2-7, is DTGVSQNPRHKITKRGQNVTFRCDPISEHNRLYWYRQTLGQGPEFLTYFQNEAQLEKSRLLSDRFSAERPKGSFSTLEIQRTEQGDSAMYLCASSSRDSYEQYFGPGTRLTVT.

This clone was seen a single time. This chain joins TRBV4-3 and TRBJ2-3, with a tentative D call TRBD2 (7 bases). CDR3 length: 16 amino acids. Trimming shortened V by 3 bases and J by 12 bases, and 25 bases separated the two germline ends. Germline V CDR1 and CDR2: LGHNA, YSLEER. The CDR3 nucleotides are TGCGCCAGCAGCCACCGGGGCCCCGGGGGGCTGCTGATTCAGTATTTT. Residues: CASSHRGPGGLLIQYF.

This chain connects TRBV5-1 to TRBJ1-1, with D unresolved. This CDR3 region has 13 residues. The V end lost 1 base, the J end lost 6 bases, and 10 bases lay between the germline ends. Germline CDR1 and CDR2: SGHRS and YFSETQ. The CDR3 spells CASSLRAGSEAFF. In DNA, the CDR3 is TGCGCCAGCAGCTTGAGGGCAGGATCTGAAGCTTTCTTT.

V usage is TRBV19 and J usage is TRBJ2-7; D assignment may be TRBD1 or TRBD2 (5 bases each). The CDR3 covers 15 residues. Germline CDR1 reads LNHDA; CDR2 reads SQIVND (reference sequence). The ends were cut back, 5 bases at V and 1 base at J, with 15 bases in the middle. CDR3 region: CASSSRDVNSYEQYF. The CDR3 region has the DNA TGTGCCAGTAGTTCACGGGACGTAAATTCCTACGAGCAGTACTTC.